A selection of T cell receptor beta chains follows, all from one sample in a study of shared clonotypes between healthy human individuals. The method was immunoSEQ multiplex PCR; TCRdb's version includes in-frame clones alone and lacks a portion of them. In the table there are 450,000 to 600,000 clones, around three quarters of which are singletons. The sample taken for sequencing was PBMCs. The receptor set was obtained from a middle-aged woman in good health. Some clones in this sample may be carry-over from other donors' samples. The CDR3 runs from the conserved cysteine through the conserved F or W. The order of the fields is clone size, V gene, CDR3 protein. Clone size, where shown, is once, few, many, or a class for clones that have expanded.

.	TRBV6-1	CASSPKLAGGGEQYF
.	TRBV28	CASSLRRRDTDTQYF
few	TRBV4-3	CASSQDHRDFYGYTF
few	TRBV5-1	CASSLGVTGPGTEAFF
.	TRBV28	CASRDRGRTEAFF
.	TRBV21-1	CASSSPEATLEYEQYF
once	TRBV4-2	CASSQEGGGNYGYTF
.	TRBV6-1	CASREQGASNQPQHF
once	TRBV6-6	CASRQGATEAFF
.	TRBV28	CASSSDRGRNYGYTF
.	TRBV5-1	CASSGTQGGATEAFF
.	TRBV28	CASSYRGGNGYTF
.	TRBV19	CASSIFGGLEGLEQFF
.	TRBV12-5	CASGLPPHQGSGQPQHF
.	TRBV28	CASSPGGKRGTGELFF
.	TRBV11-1	CASSFGQGSVNEQFF
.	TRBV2	CASRSTRAEETQYF
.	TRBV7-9	CASSLTLAVYNEQFF
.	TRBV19	CASQRRASNQPQHF
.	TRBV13	CASSFTRQGYYEQYF
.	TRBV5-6	CASSLARRDGTYEQYF
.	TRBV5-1	CASSLRQGWGGELFF
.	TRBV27	CASSLVGTSGRSYNEQFF
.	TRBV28	CASSLLLAGSYEQYF
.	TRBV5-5	CASSYTAGSSYEQYF
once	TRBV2	CASSRTENTEAFF
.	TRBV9	CASSVPIQQIYEQYF
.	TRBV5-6	CASSRTGAGPYEQYF
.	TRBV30	CAWSGTSGLSEQYF
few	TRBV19	CASRTTGGSYEQYF
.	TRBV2	CASSEQVFEAFF
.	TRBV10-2	CAILGAGSYEQYF
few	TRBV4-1	CASSARRADTQYF
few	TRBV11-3	CASSRQTGGYNEQFF
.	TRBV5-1	CASSLGQGALNTEAFF
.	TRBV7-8	CASSGGRTLPYGYTF
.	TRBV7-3	CASSLTSDRVELFF
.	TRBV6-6	CAISTGGGQPQHF
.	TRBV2	CASNGGRGNYGYTF
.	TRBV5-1	CASSLSGTFDTQYF
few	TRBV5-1	CASSLDGSGNTGELFF
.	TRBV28	CASTLRGWLGSETQYF
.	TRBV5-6	CASSLVDEQYF
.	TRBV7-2	CASSLDGGKYEQYF
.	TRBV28	CASSPPTSGGRGQFF
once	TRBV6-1	CASSEPRVQETQYF
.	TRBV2	CAGGQEYTEAFF
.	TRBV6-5	CASSPQLALRSEQFF
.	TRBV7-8	CASRDPPGQRSGNTIYF
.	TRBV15	CATSRDTGGEFF
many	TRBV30	CAWRTSGQRLTQYF
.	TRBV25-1	CASSESGGKRNTEAFF
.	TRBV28	CASSLPLGGGTQYF
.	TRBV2	CASSAAIRGGDKNIQYF
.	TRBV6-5	CASSYRADGANVLTF
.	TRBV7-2	CASSLFGRGLTGELFF
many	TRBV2	CAMLGGFSGQSLYGYTF
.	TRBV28	CASSLSAGPGTQYF
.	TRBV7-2	CASSLEGLGGLEAFF
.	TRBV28	CASSAGTGKGSYEQYF